Detailed here is one T cell receptor beta chain. These data belong to a study of T-cell reconstitution after alpha-beta-depleted transplantation in children. Using unique molecular identifiers, the investigators prepared the TCRbeta library. From the PCR reads, TCRdb called clonotypes with MiXCR, one entry per CDR3 protein. Among a few hundred thousand distinct CDR3 sequences listed, 25% to 30% were seen once. Germline assignment: CDR1 MDHEN and CDR2 SYDVKM. V lost 2 bases, J lost 4 bases, and 5 bases lay in between. The CDR3 has 13 residues. The receptor comes from a boy under two years old with Wiskott-Aldrich syndrome, due to receive a stem cell transplant. Sample: PBMCs, taken before TCRalphabeta/CD19-depleted stem cell transplant. This chain links TRBV28 with TRBJ1-4; no clear D gene. The CDR3 region is CASSLPRNEKLFF. The CDR3 DNA reads as TGTGCCAGCAGTTTACCCCGTAATGAAAAACTGTTTTTT.